This T cell receptor beta chain was documented in a study of cytomegalovirus exposure and HLA in healthy donors (TCRdb year 2017). With respect to the entire study: An earlier analysis of roughly 630 of the donors reported about 290 Gb of sequence data and some 120 million unique TCR beta sequences from 190 million or so T cells. Roughly 300 gigabases of sequencing data and tens of millions of unique TCR sequences were included in an early release covering about 600 HLA-typed donors. The genetic ancestry cluster associated with self-reported Caucasian donors included around 76% of the roughly 390 genotyped donors. The study aimed to test whether cataloging public T cell receptors could reveal signatures of past pathogen exposure. The T cell repertoires of 670 or so subjects were profiled by immunosequencing and related to cytomegalovirus serostatus. Along with the approximately 600-subject first cohort, a separate validation cohort of roughly 110 different subjects was used. High-throughput TCR immunosequencing, statistical association of individual TCRs with disease status, and machine learning were combined to predict cytomegalovirus infection status. To study patterns of TCR occurrence, a later analysis re-analyzed previously published TCR beta repertoires from 700 or so donors and added high-resolution HLA genotyping. Rather than drawing on any new phenotypic data, the later analysis identified candidate immune exposures from TCR beta sequences and the way those sequences occurred across donors. An earlier analysis of several hundred of the donors used high-throughput TCR beta sequencing to judge whether each TCR beta V gene segment behaved as functional or pseudogenic. Donor age, sex, ethnicity and CMV serostatus were compiled together with the repertoire data. A later genetic analysis used genome-wide SNP genotypes for about 65% of the roughly 670 donors, treating that subset as a discovery cohort. All discovery cohort repertoires had been generated using a single sequencing platform. Class I and class II HLA loci were covered by the typing at four-digit resolution. Typing coverage differed by locus: A, B, C, DRB1 and DQB1 were typed in roughly 629-640 donors, DQA1 in about 500, DPA1 in 600 to 610, and DPB1 in 450 to 480. Roughly five DR-DQ haplotypes were handled as single units for association and clustering because linkage in the cohort was strong. Across approximately 400 genotyped donors of the cohort, an average of roughly 230,000 unique TCR beta nucleotide sequences per donor were sequenced, and roughly 17% of those sequences were non-productive. Broader findings and caveats from the paper: The classifier was reported to diagnose cytomegalovirus status with high specificity and sensitivity in both the original cohort and the validation cohort. Three of the identified cytomegalovirus-associated TCR beta chains were confirmed in vitro to be specific for cytomegalovirus antigens. According to a later genetic analysis, donors in an Asian-associated ancestry cluster had fewer N-insertions in productive TCRs than the roughly 700-donor mean. According to a later analysis, parvovirus B19, influenza, CMV and Epstein-Barr virus appeared linked to several top co-occurrence clusters. The study listed approximately 160 TCR beta chains as associated with cytomegalovirus. Because some donors lacked HLA typing at each locus, the association tests relied only on the typed subset. A further reported finding was that TCR beta sequences accurately predicted the HLA-A and HLA-B alleles for most subjects in the first cohort. This cohort had only TCR beta chains sequenced, and the lack of alpha or paired-chain data limited which features could be detected. The earlier analysis of some 540 of the donors excluded approximately 17 rarely observed V segments, including chromosome 9 orphons, because counts were too low. In a later analysis, TCR association rates were found to vary across HLA loci, with the most associated TCRs seen for DRB1 alleles and the fewest for HLA-C alleles. In a later genetic analysis, a missense DCLRE1C variant was associated with V-gene and J-gene trimming of TCR beta chains, and the association was replicated in an independent cohort. In a later analysis, most CMV-associated TCR beta chains were found to appear HLA-restricted, with HLA associations seemingly driven largely by CMV exposure. Strong co-occurrence of HLA alleles, especially DR and DQ, made assigning TCR associations to individual alleles difficult. In a later analysis, HLA-associated TCR beta chains showed more clonal expansion and lower generation probabilities than non-associated chains that were equally common. Some IMGT-functional V segments, including TRBV6-2 and TRBV6-3, could not be told apart with the 87-base-pair reads, so those segments were excluded. Linkage disequilibrium might explain the correlated functional status among segregating V segments, but an unknown experimental factor could not be excluded. Across donors, most TCR sequences were observed very rarely, whereas some public TCRs were present in many individuals. In an earlier analysis of about 600 of the donors, most TCR beta V segments appeared in productive rearrangements about 90% or about 30% of the time, broadly matching IMGT annotations. At a false discovery rate of 0.05, a later analysis linked fewer than 20,000 TCR beta sequences to specific HLA alleles. The authors suggested that the approach could potentially be generalized to other disease states and immunological phenotypes. A cluster of highly shared sequence variants was judged likely to represent a technical artifact of the sequencing pipeline. CMV serostatus was the only immune exposure information available for the cohort. The presence/absence analyses assumed that sequencing depth was roughly uniform across donors, and that assumption may not be true.

In its sample, this clone was seen once. Its cognate antigen has yet to be identified. No base quality information exists; no much larger clone differs at one position. Library generation was performed with the immunoSEQ multiplex PCR assay. The multiplex PCR relied on a mix of 60 forward primers for TCR Vbeta segments and 13 reverse primers for TCR Jbeta segments. A multiplex PCR assay on genomic DNA amplified the CDR3 region of rearranged TCR beta genes. The amplified TCR beta libraries were sequenced on the Illumina HiSeq System as 87-base-pair reads. The published analysis was carried out like this. Across the 500 to 700 repertoires, a later analysis counted tens of millions of unique TCR beta chains, 9 million to 14 million of which were shared by at least two donors. Raw reads were error-corrected and collapsed into unique sequences by a nearest-neighbor algorithm in which closely related sequences were merged to remove PCR and sequencing errors. V, D and J gene segments were assigned by aligning CDR3 sequences to IMGT reference sequences. For a sequence to be retained, at least a six-nucleotide match to both a V gene segment and a J gene segment was required. Rearrangements were called productive when the CDR3 lacked stop codons and stayed in frame with V and J; all others were non-productive. CDR3 was defined by IMGT convention, running from the second conserved V-encoded cysteine to the conserved J-encoded phenylalanine. The earlier analysis of a few hundred of the donors excluded any sequence lacking an unambiguous match to a single V gene segment. In an earlier analysis of 587 of the donors, V segments were called functional above 56.7% productive rearrangements and were called segregating when the between-donor standard deviation exceeded 5%. A statistical classification framework was built for diagnosing cytomegalovirus status from the catalog of TCR beta chain sequences. V and J gene assignment, in a later analysis, came from comparing TCR nucleotide sequences with IMGT/GENE-DB human TR gene sequences. A later analysis assigned CDR3 sequences and most-parsimonious VDJ recombination scenarios with the TCRdist pipeline. A later analysis defined each TCR beta chain by its CDR3 amino acid sequence plus V-gene family, and excluded reads lacking a unique V-gene family. In a later analysis, nearly 600 highly shared, low-generation-probability nucleotide sequences were removed to address suspected cross-contamination and a sequencing artifact. For each public chain, a later analysis derived a clonal expansion index from normalized ranks of inferred template counts within each repertoire. In a later analysis, generation probabilities were computed with a VDJ recombination model fitted to out-of-frame rearrangements, and the resulting probabilities were checked against IGoR. A later analysis scored TCR-TCR, TCR-HLA and TCR-CMV co-occurrence with hypergeometric tests, applying a repertoire-size bias correction to TCR pairs. In a later analysis, false discovery rates were estimated by permuting HLA or CMV assignments 20 times. In a later analysis, co-occurring TCRs were grouped using DBSCAN, and TCRdist sequence similarity was added for clustering within HLA-allele-positive subsets. Co-occurrence clustering excluded repertoires with fewer than 30,000 or more than 120,000 public chains, plus five with anomalous nucleotide sharing. As stored in TCRdb, this immuneACCESS dataset retains in-frame rearrangements with V and J assigned. A fraction of the clones does not appear; measured against another copy, unresolved V genes explain less than half of the discrepancy, and the remainder lacks a known reason. V, J and clone size reflect that table, while D and trimming were determined from the DNA. The sample records about 170,000 clones, 71% of which are singletons. The top ten clones comprise about 1.6% of the sample.

Measured from the cysteine to the phenylalanine, the CDR3 is 14 residues long. CDR3 DNA only is kept here, 42 bases in frame from base 1. Trimming at the junction amounts to 1 base on V and 0 bases on J, and the germline ends lie 7 bases apart. In the germline V gene, CDR1 corresponds to SGHVS and CDR2 to FQNEAQ. The cohort consisted of hundreds of healthy bone marrow donors. Cohort members were all nominally healthy when sampled, although unrecorded immune exposures were likely present. The donor was CMV seronegative and belonged to the group of 320 or so seronegative cohort members. A peripheral blood sample was collected from each donor, and TCR beta sequencing was performed on peripheral blood mononuclear cells. Genomic DNA extraction from the blood cell samples was performed with the Qiagen DNeasy Blood Extraction Kit.

The V and J genes are TRBV7-8 and TRBJ2-7; the D segment cannot be called with confidence. The sequence came from a girl aged 5-17 years in good health and CMV-seronegative. Sequencing was done on a sample of PBMCs. The CDR3 loop reads CASSLGHSSYEQYF. In nucleotide form, the sequence is TGTGCCAGCAGCTTAGGTCACAGCTCCTACGAGCAGTACTTC.